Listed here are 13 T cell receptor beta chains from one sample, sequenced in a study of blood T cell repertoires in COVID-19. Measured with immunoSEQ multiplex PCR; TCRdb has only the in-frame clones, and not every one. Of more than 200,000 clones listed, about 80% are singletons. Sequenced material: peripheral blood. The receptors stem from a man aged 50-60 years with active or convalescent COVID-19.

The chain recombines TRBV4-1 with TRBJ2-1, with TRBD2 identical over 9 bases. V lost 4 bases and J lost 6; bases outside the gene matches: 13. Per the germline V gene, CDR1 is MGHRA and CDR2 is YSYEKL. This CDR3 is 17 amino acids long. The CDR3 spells CASSPRVAGVGGNEQFF. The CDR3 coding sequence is TGCGCCAGCAGCCCCAGGGTAGCGGGGGTCGGGGGCAATGAGCAGTTCTTC.

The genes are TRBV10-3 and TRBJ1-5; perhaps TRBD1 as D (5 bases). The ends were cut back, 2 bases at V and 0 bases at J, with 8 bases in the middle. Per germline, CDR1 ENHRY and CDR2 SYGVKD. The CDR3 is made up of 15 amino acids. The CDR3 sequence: CAISEGHYSNQPQHF. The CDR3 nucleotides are TGTGCCATCAGTGAGGGACACTATAGCAATCAGCCCCAGCATTTT.

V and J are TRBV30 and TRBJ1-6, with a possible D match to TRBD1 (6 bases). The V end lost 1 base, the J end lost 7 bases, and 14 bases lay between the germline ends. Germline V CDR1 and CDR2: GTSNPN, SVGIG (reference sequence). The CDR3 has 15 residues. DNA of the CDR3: TGTGCCTGGAGTGGAGGGGGAGTTGGAAATTCACCCCTCCACTTT. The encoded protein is CAWSGGGVGNSPLHF. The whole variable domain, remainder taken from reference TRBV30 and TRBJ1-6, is SQTIHQWPATLVQPVGSPLSLECTVEGTSNPNLYWYRQAAGRGLQLLFYSVGIGQISSEVPQNLSASRPQDRQFILSSKKLLLSDSGFYLCAWSGGGVGNSPLHFGNGTRLTVT.

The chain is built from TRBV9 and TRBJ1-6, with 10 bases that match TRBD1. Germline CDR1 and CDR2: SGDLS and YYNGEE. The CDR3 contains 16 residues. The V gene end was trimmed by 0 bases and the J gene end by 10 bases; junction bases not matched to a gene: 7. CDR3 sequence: CASSVEGQGSGSPLHF. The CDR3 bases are TGTGCCAGCAGCGTAGAGGGACAGGGGAGCGGCTCACCCCTCCACTTT.

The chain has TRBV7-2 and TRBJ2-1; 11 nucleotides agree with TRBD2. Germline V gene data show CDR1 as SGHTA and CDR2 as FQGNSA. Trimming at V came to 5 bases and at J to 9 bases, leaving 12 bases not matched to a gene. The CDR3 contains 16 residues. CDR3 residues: CASSPVVIAGGGEQFF. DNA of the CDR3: TGTGCCAGCAGCCCGGTTGTGATAGCGGGGGGGGGTGAGCAGTTCTTC.

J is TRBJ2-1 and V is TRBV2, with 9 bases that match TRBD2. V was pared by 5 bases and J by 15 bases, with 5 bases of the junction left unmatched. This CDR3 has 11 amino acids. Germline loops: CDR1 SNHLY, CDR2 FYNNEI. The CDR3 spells CASSRGLARFF. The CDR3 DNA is TGTGCCAGCAGTCGAGGACTAGCGCGGTTCTTC.

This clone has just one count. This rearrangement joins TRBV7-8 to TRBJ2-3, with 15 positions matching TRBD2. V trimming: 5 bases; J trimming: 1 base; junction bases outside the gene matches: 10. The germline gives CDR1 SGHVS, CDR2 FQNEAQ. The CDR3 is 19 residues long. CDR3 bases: TGTGCCAGCAGCCTACGGACTAGCGGGGGGGCCGGCGGCACAGATACGCAGTATTTT. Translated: CASSLRTSGGAGGTDTQYF. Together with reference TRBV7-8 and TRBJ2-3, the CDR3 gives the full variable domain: GAGVSQSPRYKVAKRGQDVALRCDPISGHVSLFWYQQALGQGPEFLTYFQNEAQLDKSGLPSDRFFAERPEGSVSTLKIQRTQQEDSAVYLCASSLRTSGGAGGTDTQYFGPGTRLTVL.

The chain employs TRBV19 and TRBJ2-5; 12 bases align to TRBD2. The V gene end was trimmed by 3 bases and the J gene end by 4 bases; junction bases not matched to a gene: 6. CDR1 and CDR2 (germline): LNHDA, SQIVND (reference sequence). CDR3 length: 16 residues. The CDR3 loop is CASSMSASGGAETQYF. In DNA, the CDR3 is TGTGCCAGTAGTATGTCGGCTAGCGGGGGGGCAGAGACCCAGTACTTC.

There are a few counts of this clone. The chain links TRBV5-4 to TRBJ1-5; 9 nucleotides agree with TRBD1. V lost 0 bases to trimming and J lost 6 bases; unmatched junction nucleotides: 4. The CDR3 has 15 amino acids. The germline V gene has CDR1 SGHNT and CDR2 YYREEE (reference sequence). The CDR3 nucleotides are TGTGCCAGCAGCTTGGGAGGGACAGGGCCTCAGCCCCAGCATTTT. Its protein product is CASSLGGTGPQPQHF.

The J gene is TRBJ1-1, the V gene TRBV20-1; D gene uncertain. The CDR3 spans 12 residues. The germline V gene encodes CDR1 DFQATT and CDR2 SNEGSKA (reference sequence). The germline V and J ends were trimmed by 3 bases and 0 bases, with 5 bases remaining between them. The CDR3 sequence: CSASRVNTEAFF. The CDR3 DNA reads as TGCAGTGCTAGTCGTGTGAACACTGAAGCTTTCTTT.

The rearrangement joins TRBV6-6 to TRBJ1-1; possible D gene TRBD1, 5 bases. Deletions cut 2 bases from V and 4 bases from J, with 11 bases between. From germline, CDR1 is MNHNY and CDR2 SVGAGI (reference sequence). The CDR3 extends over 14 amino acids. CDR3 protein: CASSYAGKATEAFF. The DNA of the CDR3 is TGTGCCAGCAGTTACGCAGGGAAGGCCACTGAAGCTTTCTTT.

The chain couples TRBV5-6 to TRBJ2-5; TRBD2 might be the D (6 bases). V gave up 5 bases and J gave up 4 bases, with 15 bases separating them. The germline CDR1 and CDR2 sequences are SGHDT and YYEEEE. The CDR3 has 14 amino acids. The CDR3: CASSFGTSGETQYF. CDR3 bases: TGTGCCAGCAGTTTCGGGACTTCTGGAGAGACCCAGTACTTC.

In DNA, the CDR3 is TGCGCCAGCAGCTTGGAAGCGGGGGAGGTCTTCGAGCAGTACTTC. It encodes CASSLEAGEVFEQYF. The chain has TRBV5-1 and TRBJ2-7, with 8 bases lining up with TRBD2. The length of the CDR3 is 15 residues. Germline V gene data show CDR1 as SGHRS and CDR2 as YFSETQ. V shed 0 bases, J shed 6 bases, and the junction held 8 bases outside the gene matches.